This entry lists 24 T cell receptor beta chains sequenced from one sample in a study of post-analysis software for immune sequencing data. Unique molecular identifiers tagged the TCR beta cDNA libraries. MiXCR, applied by TCRdb to the PCR reads, yields one record per CDR3 protein. In the table there are about 770,000 distinct CDR3 sequences, around 42% of which are singletons. Notes on the study in general: Five or six TRBV segments, TRBV5-6, TRBV5-1 and TRBV20-1 among them, were found more frequent in patients than controls.

No antigen is known for these receptors. Input material: blood. Source of these receptors: a girl between 10 and 17 years old with multiple sclerosis.

This clonotype appeared a few times. The rearrangement links TRBV6-1 to TRBJ2-7; tentative D call: TRBD2 (7 bases). The germline V and J ends were trimmed by 5 bases and 4 bases, with 18 bases remaining between them. In germline, CDR1 is MNHNS, CDR2 SASEGT. There are 15 residues in the CDR3. The CDR3 DNA sequence: TGTGCCAGCAGTTTCCTAGGGGGGGGCGCGTACGAGCAGTACTTC. It yields the protein CASSFLGGGAYEQYF.

J is TRBJ1-2 and V is TRBV12-3 or TRBV12-4; TRBD1 matches at 8 bases. This CDR3 comprises 16 residues. The V and J ends lost 5 bases and 5 bases, in that order; junction bases with no gene match: 13. CDR3 residues: CASSPEWGQDFYGYTF. The CDR3 DNA sequence: TGTGCCAGCAGTCCCGAGTGGGGACAGGACTTTTATGGCTACACCTTC.

The V gene is TRBV4-3, the J gene TRBJ1-5; 7 bases line up with TRBD1. Germline V gene lookup returns CDR1 LGHNA and CDR2 YSLEER. The CDR3 has 17 amino acids. After removal of 0 bases from V and 2 bases from J, the junction contained 7 bases not matched to a gene. The DNA of the CDR3 is TGCGCCAGCAGCCAAGATAGGAGGGGGCCCGGCAATCAGCCCCAGCATTTT. It yields the protein CASSQDRRGPGNQPQHF.

This chain joins TRBV20-1 and TRBJ2-3; D ambiguous. Trimming left V 3 bases short and J 0 bases short, with 13 bases between. Per germline, CDR1 DFQATT and CDR2 SNEGSKA (reference sequence). CDR3 length: 15 amino acids. This chain's CDR3 is CSASKLATSTDTQYF. DNA for the CDR3: TGCAGTGCTAGCAAGTTGGCGACAAGCACAGATACGCAGTATTTT.

In its sample, this clonotype was seen a few times. V and J are TRBV12-3 or TRBV12-4 and TRBJ2-7; D gene uncertain. This CDR3 region has 11 residues. V was cut by 3 bases and J by 7 bases, with 7 bases left in between. The CDR3 spells CASSFAVEQYF. Here the CDR3 DNA reads TGTGCCAGCAGTTTCGCGGTTGAGCAGTACTTC.

The chain couples TRBV6-6 to TRBJ1-1; D is perhaps TRBD1 (5 bases). This CDR3 spans 15 amino acids. CDR1 and CDR2 (germline): MNHNY, SVGAGI (reference sequence). Trimming took off 6 bases at V and 5 bases at J, with 19 bases between the two ends. The CDR3 loop reads CASSLAPGGGTEAFF. In nucleotides, the CDR3 is TGTGCCAGCAGCCTGGCCCCGGGGGGAGGAACTGAAGCTTTCTTT.

This clonotype appeared a few times. The chain is built from TRBV12-3 or TRBV12-4 and TRBJ1-2; D ambiguous. The CDR3 is made up of 18 amino acids. Trimming stripped 0 bases from V and 0 bases from J, with 17 bases between. The CDR3 DNA reads TGTGCCAGCAGTTTAGCAAGCGGACCAGGATGGGCTAACTATGGCTACACCTTC. Translating it yields CASSLASGPGWANYGYTF.

The sample holds a few counts of this clonotype. CDR3 in amino acids: CATSRDLVHSYEQYF. For the CDR3, the DNA is TGTGCCACCAGCAGAGATCTGGTTCACTCCTACGAGCAGTACTTC. This chain connects TRBV15 to TRBJ2-7; the D is unclear. Trimming took off 0 bases at V and 0 bases at J, with 9 bases between the two ends. Per germline, CDR1 LNHNV and CDR2 YYDKDF (reference sequence). CDR3 length equals 15 residues.

This clonotype was counted only a few times. CDR3 sequence reads: CAIGREGYEQYF. CDR3 nucleotide sequence: TGTGCCATCGGGCGGGAGGGCTACGAGCAGTACTTC. V gene TRBV6-5 combines with J gene TRBJ2-7; 9 bases are a match to TRBD2. The CDR3 covers 12 residues. Germline CDR1 and CDR2: MNHEY and SVGAGI. V gave up 10 bases and J gave up 3 bases; unmatched junction bases: 4.

The J gene is TRBJ1-1, the V gene TRBV19; no reliable D call. Trimming removed 5 bases at V and 6 bases at J, with 7 bases between. Germline CDR1 LNHDA, CDR2 SQIVND (reference sequence). The CDR3 has 11 amino acids. The CDR3 nucleotides are TGTGCCAGTAGTCGCGCCGCTGAAGCTTTCTTT. Its translation: CASSRAAEAFF.

The rearrangement joins TRBV5-1 to TRBJ2-5; D may be TRBD2 (5 bases). Germline V gives CDR1 SGHRS, CDR2 YFSETQ. V lost 0 bases, J lost 2 bases, and 8 bases lay in between. This CDR3 region has 14 residues. The CDR3 region has the DNA TGCGCCAGCAGCTTGGTCGACTATCAAGAGACCCAGTACTTC. It yields the protein CASSLVDYQETQYF.

The chain links TRBV6-2 or TRBV6-3 to TRBJ2-4; no firm D call. The better agreement between TRBJ2-7 and the DNA end casts doubt on the J call. The CDR3 runs to 12 residues. The V gene's germline CDR1 is MNHEY and CDR2 SVGEGT. CDR3 in DNA: TGTGCCAGCAGTTACTCCCGGGTCGAGCAGTACTTC. Amino acids: CASSYSRVEQYF.

This clonotype has just one count. The rearrangement uses TRBV20-1 and TRBJ1-5, with 8 positions matching TRBD1. There are 16 residues in the CDR3. J gave up 1 base and V 6 bases, and 11 bases lay outside the gene matches. CDR1 is DFQATT and CDR2 is SNEGSKA in the germline V gene (reference sequence). CDR3: CSAQDRGRDSNQPQHF. DNA of the CDR3: TGCAGTGCCCAAGACAGGGGCAGGGACAGCAATCAGCCCCAGCATTTT.

The chain has TRBV20-1 and TRBJ1-6, with no clear D. V dropped 2 bases and J dropped 1 base, with 12 bases sitting between them. In germline, CDR1 is DFQATT, CDR2 SNEGSKA (reference sequence). The CDR3 contains 16 residues. CDR3 sequence reads: CSARLAEASYNSPLHF. The CDR3, as DNA: TGCAGTGCTAGACTGGCAGAGGCGTCCTATAATTCACCCCTCCACTTT.

The table lists this clonotype with a few counts. The chain uses TRBV6-5 and TRBJ1-2; D might be TRBD1 (6 bases). The CDR3 sequence is 13 residues long. The germline V gene encodes CDR1 MNHEY and CDR2 SVGAGI. V lost 5 bases, J lost 3 bases, and 10 bases lay in between. Here the CDR3 reads CASSPGTYYGYTF. Here the CDR3 DNA reads TGTGCCAGCAGTCCCGGGACATACTATGGCTACACCTTC.

This chain connects TRBV5-6 to TRBJ1-1; TRBD1 agrees at 9 bases. This CDR3 region has 16 residues. Per germline, CDR1 SGHDT and CDR2 YYEEEE. Losses at the gene ends were 0 bases for V and 5 bases for J; bases not matched to a gene: 8. The CDR3 nucleotides read TGTGCCAGCAGCTTGGCACAGGGGGCGCGTGGAACTGAAGCTTTCTTT. Protein product: CASSLAQGARGTEAFF.

V usage is TRBV7-9 and J usage is TRBJ2-5; the D gene is possibly TRBD1 (7 bases). Germline-derived CDR1 and CDR2 are SEHNR and FQNEAQ (reference sequence). The CDR3 spans 17 residues. V was pared by 2 bases and J by 5 bases, with 21 bases between. The CDR3 is CASSLMLRTAGQETQYF. In nucleotides, the CDR3 is TGTGCCAGCAGCTTAATGCTTCGCACGGCGGGACAGGAGACCCAGTACTTC.

V gene TRBV7-2 combines with J gene TRBJ2-7, with a weak D call TRBD1 (5 bases). Per germline, CDR1 SGHTA and CDR2 FQGNSA. Trimming took 1 base from V and 3 from J, leaving 13 bases between them. The CDR3 sequence is 15 residues long. The CDR3 protein is CASSLDRAGFYEQYF. The CDR3 nucleotides read TGTGCCAGCAGCTTAGATCGAGCAGGGTTCTACGAGCAGTACTTC.

The V and J genes are TRBV7-9 and TRBJ1-2; D is uncertain. The germline V gene encodes CDR1 SEHNR and CDR2 FQNEAQ (reference sequence). The CDR3 is 16 residues long. Deletions cut 5 bases from V and 0 bases from J, with 16 bases between. The CDR3 DNA is TGTGCCAGCAGCCCGCCGTCGTCCTTATCTAACTATGGCTACACCTTC. Its translation is CASSPPSSLSNYGYTF.

The chain employs TRBV9 and TRBJ1-5; no clear D. Trimming took off 3 bases at V and 9 bases at J, with 13 bases between the two ends. The CDR3 has 13 amino acids. CDR1 and CDR2 (germline): SGDLS, YYNGEE. CDR3 amino acids: CASSAAGIPPQHF. In DNA, the CDR3 is TGTGCCAGCAGCGCGGCGGGGATACCGCCCCAGCATTTT.

This clonotype was seen a handful of times. The genes are TRBV7-3 and TRBJ1-2; D remains ambiguous. CDR3 length equals 14 residues. Germline CDR1 SGHTA, CDR2 FQGTGA. V was trimmed by 5 bases and J by 3 bases, leaving 13 bases between them. CDR3 nucleotides: TGTGCCAGCAGCCCGACCGGACCGGACTATGGCTACACCTTC. Amino acids: CASSPTGPDYGYTF.

The chain combines TRBV12-3 or TRBV12-4 with TRBJ2-4; weak D call: TRBD1 (7 bases). Matching the DNA end better, TRBJ2-7 makes the J call doubtful. The CDR3 contains 15 residues. DNA for the CDR3: TGTGCCAGCAGCTCTCGCGGGACAGACACCTACGAGCAGTACTTC. Amino acid sequence: CASSSRGTDTYEQYF.

The chain recombines TRBV29-1 with TRBJ2-3; no clear D gene. The germline V gene has CDR1 SQVTM and CDR2 ANQGSEA. This CDR3 comprises 13 residues. V was clipped by 4 bases and J by 5 bases, with 13 bases between them. The CDR3 sequence: CSVAERLGDTQYF. The CDR3 coding sequence is TGCAGCGTTGCCGAGCGTTTGGGAGATACGCAGTATTTT.

About this clonotype itself: A much larger clone differs by one base, so this may be a read error. The V call is TRBV7-9, the J call TRBJ2-7, with a weak D call TRBD1 (6 bases). From germline, CDR1 is SEHNR and CDR2 FQNEAQ (reference sequence). The CDR3 consists of 13 residues. The CDR3 coding sequence is TGTACCAGCACGTGGGACACCTACTACGAGCAGTACTTC. Translated: CTSTWDTYYEQYF.